The TCR beta chain described here comes from a study of blood T cell repertoires in COVID-19. Looking at the study overall: Some COVID-19 samples were acute and others convalescent; all came from the United States, Italy and Spain.

Original processing methods: Using reference gene primer amplification, nucleated cell counts were estimated. The data were produced by immunoSEQ multiplex PCR, yet TCRdb's version contains in-frame clones alone and is incomplete. The DNA was the basis for D and trimming; V, J and clone size are from that table. The data contain around 130,000 clones, about 89% of them seen just once; the ten biggest clones take up roughly a sixth. The CDR3 length is 11 residues. CDR1 and CDR2 from the germline V gene are DFQATT and SNEGSKA (reference sequence). Between the trimmed V and J ends, which lost 6 bases and 8 bases, there was a span of 12 bases.

This chain links TRBV20-1 with TRBJ2-3; no firm D call. This receptor was taken from a man aged 45-65 years with active or convalescent COVID-19. Material for sequencing was peripheral blood. The CDR3 sequence: CSADRVGTQYF. The CDR3 nucleotides read TGCAGTGCCGATCGGGTTGGTACGCAGTATTTT.